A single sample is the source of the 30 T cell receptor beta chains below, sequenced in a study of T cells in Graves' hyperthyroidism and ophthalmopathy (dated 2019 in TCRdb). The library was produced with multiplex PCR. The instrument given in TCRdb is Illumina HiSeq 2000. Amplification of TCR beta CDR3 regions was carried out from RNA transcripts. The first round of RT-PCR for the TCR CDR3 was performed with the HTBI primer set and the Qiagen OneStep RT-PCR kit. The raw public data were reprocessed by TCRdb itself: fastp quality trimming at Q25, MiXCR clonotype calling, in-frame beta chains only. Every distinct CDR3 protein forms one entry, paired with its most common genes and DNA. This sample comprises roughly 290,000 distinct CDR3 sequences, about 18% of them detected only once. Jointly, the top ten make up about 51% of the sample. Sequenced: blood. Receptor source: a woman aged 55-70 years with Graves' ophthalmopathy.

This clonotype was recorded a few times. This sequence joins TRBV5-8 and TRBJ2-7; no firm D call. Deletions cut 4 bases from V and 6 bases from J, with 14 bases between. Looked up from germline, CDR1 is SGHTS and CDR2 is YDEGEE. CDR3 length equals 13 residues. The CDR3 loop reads CASSLLREGEQYF. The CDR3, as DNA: TGTGCCAGCAGCCTGCTAAGGGAAGGCGAGCAGTACTTC.

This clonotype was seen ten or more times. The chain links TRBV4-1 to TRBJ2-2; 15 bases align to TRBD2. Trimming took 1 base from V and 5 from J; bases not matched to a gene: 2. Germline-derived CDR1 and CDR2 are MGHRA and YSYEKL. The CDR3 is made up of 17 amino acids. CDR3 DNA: TGCGCCAGCAGCCAAGGCGGACTAGCGGGAGGGACCGGGGAGCTGTTTTTT. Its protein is CASSQGGLAGGTGELFF.

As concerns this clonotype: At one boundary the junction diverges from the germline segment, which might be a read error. CDR3 bases: TGCAATGCTAGGACAGGGGCGCATCAGCCCCAGCATTTT. Translation: CNARTGAHQPQHF. The gene calls are TRBV20-1 and TRBJ1-5; 9 nucleotides align to TRBD1. Germline assignment: CDR1 DFQATT and CDR2 SNEGSKA (reference sequence). There are 13 residues in the CDR3.

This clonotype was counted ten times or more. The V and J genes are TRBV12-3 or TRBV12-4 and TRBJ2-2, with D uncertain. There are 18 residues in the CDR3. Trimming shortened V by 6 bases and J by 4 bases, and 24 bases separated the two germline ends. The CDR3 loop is CASRPPGGPRQTTGELFF. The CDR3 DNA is TGTGCCAGCAGGCCTCCGGGTGGACCCCGCCAAACCACCGGGGAGCTGTTTTTT.

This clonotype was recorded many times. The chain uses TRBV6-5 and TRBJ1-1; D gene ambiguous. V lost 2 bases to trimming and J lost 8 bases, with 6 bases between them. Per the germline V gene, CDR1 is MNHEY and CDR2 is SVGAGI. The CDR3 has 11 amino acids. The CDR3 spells CASSYGREAFF. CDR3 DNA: TGTGCCAGCAGTTACGGCAGGGAAGCTTTCTTT.

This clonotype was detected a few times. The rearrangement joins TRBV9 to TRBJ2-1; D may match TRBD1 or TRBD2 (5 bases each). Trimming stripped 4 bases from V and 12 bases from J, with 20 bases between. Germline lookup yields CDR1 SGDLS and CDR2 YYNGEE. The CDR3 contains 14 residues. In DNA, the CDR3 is TGTGCCAGCAGCCCTTTTAGGGGAGAAGGCGGGCAGTTCTTC. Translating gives CASSPFRGEGGQFF. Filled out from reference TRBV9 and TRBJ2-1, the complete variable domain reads DSGVTQTPKHLITATGQRVTLRCSPRSGDLSVYWYQQSLDQGLQFLIQYYNGEERAKGNILERFSAQQFPDLHSELNLSSLELGDSALYFCASSPFRGEGGQFFGPGTRLTVL.

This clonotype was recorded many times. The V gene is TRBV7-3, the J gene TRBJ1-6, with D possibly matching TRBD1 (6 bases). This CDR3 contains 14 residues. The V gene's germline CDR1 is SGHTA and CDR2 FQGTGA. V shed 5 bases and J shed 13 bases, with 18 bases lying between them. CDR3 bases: TGTGCCAGCAGCGAAAGGCCGCAGGGGCATCCCCTCCACTTT. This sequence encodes CASSERPQGHPLHF.

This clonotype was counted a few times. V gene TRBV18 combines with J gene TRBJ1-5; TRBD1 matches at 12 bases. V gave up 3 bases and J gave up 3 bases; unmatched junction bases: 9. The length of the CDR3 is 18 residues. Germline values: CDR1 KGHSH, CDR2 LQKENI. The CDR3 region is CASSPSPGTGGYNQPQHF. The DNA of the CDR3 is TGTGCCAGCTCACCGTCCCCTGGGACAGGGGGCTACAATCAGCCCCAGCATTTT.

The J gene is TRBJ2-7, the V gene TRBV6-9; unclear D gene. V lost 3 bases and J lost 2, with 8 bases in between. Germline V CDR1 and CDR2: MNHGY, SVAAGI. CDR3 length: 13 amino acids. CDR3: CASSYQVAYEQYF. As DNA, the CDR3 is TGTGCCAGCAGTTACCAAGTAGCCTACGAGCAGTACTTC.

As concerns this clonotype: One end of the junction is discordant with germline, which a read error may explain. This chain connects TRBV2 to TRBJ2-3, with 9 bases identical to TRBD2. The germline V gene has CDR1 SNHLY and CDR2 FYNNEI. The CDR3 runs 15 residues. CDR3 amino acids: CDSSGGGGETDTQYF. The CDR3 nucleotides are TGTGACAGCAGTGGAGGCGGGGGGGAGACAGATACGCAGTATTTT. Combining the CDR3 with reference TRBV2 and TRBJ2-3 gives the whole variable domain EPEVTQTPSHQVTQMGQEVILRCVPISNHLYFYWYRQILGQKVEFLVSFYNNEISEKSEIFDDQFSVERPDGSNFTLKIRSTKLEDSAMYFCDSSGGGGETDTQYFGPGTRLTVL.

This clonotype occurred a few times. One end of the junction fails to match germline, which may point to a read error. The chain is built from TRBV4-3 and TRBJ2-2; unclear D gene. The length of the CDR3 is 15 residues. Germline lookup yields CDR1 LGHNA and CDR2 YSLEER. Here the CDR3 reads CASSKETKNTGELFF. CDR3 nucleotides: TGCGCCAGCAGCAAAGAAACGAAGAACACCGGGGAGCTGTTTTTT.

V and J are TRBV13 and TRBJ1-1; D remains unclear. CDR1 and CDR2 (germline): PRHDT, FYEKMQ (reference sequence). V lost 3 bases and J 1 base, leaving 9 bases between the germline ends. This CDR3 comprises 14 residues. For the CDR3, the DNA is TGTGCCAGCAGCTTCAGGACCGGGAACACTGAAGCTTTCTTT. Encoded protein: CASSFRTGNTEAFF.

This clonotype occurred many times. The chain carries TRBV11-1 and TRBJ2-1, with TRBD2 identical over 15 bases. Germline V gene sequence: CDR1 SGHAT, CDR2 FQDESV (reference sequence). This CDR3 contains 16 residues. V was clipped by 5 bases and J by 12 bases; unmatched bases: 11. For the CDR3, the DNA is TGTGCCAGCAGCGGCGAGGGGGGACTAGCGGGGGGACCGCAGTTCTTC. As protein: CASSGEGGLAGGPQFF. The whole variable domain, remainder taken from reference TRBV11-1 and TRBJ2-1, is EAEVAQSPRYKITEKSQAVAFWCDPISGHATLYWYRQILGQGPELLVQFQDESVVDDSQLPKDRFSAERLKGVDSTLKIQPAELGDSAMYLCASSGEGGLAGGPQFFGPGTRLTVL.

The DNA for the CDR3 is TGTGCCAGCAGCTCCCCCAGCTCCTATAATTCACCCCTCCACTTT. Amino acid sequence: CASSSPSSYNSPLHF. The chain couples TRBV7-9 to TRBJ1-6, with no clear D. CDR1 is SEHNR, CDR2 FQNEAQ, per germline (reference sequence). The CDR3 loop spans 15 amino acids. Trimming stripped 4 bases from V and 0 bases from J, with 7 bases between. Based on the CDR3 plus reference TRBV7-9 and TRBJ1-6, the full variable domain is DTGVSQNPRHKITKRGQNVTFRCDPISEHNRLYWYRQTLGQGPEFLTYFQNEAQLEKSRLLSDRFSAERPKGSFSTLEIQRTEQGDSAMYLCASSSPSSYNSPLHFGNGTRLTVT.

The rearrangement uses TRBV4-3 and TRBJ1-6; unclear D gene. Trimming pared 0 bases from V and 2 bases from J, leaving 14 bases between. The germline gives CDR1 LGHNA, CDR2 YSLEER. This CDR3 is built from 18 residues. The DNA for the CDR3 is TGCGCCAGCAGCCAAGATGACACGGGGAGTGCCTATAATTCACCCCTCCACTTT. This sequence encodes CASSQDDTGSAYNSPLHF.

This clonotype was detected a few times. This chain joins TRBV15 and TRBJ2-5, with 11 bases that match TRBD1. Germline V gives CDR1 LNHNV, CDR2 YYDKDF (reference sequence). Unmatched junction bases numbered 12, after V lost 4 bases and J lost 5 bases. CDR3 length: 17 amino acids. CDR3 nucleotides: TGTGCCACCAGCATTTTACTAACCGGGACAGGGGGGGAGACCCAGTACTTC. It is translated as CATSILLTGTGGETQYF.

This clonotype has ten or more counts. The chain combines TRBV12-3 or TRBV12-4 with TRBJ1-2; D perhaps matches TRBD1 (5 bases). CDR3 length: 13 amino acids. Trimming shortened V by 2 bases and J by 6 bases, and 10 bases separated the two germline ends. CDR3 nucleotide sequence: TGTGCCAGCAGTTTACGGCAGGGTGATGGCTACACCTTC. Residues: CASSLRQGDGYTF.

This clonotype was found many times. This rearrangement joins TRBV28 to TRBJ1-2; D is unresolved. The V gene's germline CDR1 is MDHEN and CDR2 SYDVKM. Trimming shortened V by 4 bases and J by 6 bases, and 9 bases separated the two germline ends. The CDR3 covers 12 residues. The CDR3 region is CASSSQWNGYTF. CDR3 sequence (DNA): TGTGCCAGCAGTTCTCAGTGGAATGGCTACACCTTC.

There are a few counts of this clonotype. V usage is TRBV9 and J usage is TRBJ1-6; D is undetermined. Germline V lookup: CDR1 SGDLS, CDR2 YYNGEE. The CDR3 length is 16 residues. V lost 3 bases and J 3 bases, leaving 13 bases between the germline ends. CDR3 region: CASSAGSAFYNSPLHF. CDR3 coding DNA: TGTGCCAGCAGCGCCGGAAGCGCCTTCTATAATTCACCCCTCCACTTT.

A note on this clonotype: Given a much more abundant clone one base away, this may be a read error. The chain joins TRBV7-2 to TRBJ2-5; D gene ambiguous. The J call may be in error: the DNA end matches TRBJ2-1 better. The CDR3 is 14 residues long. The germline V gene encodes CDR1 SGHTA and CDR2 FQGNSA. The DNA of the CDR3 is TGTGCCAGCAGCTTAGAGGCATGGCAACAGACCCAGTTCTTC. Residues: CASSLEAWQQTQFF.

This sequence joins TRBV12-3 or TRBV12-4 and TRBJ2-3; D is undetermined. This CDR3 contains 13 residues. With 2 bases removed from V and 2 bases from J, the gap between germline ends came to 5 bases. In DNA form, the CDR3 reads TGTGCCAGCAGTTTATCCTTCACAGATACGCAGTATTTT. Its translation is CASSLSFTDTQYF.

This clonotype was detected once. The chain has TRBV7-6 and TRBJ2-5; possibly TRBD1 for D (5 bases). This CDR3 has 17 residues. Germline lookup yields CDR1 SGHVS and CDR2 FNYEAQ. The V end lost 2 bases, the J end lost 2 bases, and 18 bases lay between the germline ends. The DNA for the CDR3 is TGTGCCAGCAGCTTAACTCGAAACCAGGGTTGGCAAGAGACCCAGTACTTC. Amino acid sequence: CASSLTRNQGWQETQYF.

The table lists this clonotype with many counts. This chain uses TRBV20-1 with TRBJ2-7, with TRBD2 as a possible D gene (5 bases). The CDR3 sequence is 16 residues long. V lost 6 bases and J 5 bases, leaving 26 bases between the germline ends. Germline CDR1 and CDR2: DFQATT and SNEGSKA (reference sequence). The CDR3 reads CSAEEVAAGVEDEQYF. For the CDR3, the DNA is TGCAGTGCCGAAGAAGTGGCGGCCGGGGTCGAGGACGAGCAGTACTTC.

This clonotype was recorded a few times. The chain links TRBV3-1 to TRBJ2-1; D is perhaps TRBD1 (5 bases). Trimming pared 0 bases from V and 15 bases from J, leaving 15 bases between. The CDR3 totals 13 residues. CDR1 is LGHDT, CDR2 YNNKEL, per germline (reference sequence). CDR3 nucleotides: TGTGCCAGCAGCCAAGATTGGGGCCGTGGCCTGTTCTTC. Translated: CASSQDWGRGLFF.

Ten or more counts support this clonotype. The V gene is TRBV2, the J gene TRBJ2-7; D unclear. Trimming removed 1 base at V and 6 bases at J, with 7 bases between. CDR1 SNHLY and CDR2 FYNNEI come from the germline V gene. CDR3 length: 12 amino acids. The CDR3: CASSEVLPEQYF. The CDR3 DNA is TGTGCCAGCAGTGAAGTTCTTCCCGAGCAGTACTTC. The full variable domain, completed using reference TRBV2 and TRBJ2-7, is EPEVTQTPSHQVTQMGQEVILRCVPISNHLYFYWYRQILGQKVEFLVSFYNNEISEKSEIFDDQFSVERPDGSNFTLKIRSTKLEDSAMYFCASSEVLPEQYFGPGTRLTVT.

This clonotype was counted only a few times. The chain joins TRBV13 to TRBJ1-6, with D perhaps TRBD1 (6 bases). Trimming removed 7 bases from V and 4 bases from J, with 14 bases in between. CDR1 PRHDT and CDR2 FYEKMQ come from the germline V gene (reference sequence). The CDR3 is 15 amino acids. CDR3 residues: CASTTSGEYNSPLHF. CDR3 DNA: TGTGCCAGCACCACTTCAGGGGAATATAATTCACCCCTCCACTTT.

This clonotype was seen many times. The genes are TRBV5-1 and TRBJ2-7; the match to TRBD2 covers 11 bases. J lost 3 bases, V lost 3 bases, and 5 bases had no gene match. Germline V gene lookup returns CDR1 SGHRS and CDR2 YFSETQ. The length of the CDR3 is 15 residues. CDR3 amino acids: CASSWGLADYYEQYF. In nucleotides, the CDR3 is TGCGCCAGCAGCTGGGGACTAGCGGACTACTACGAGCAGTACTTC. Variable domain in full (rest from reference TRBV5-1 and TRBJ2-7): KAGVTQTPRYLIKTRGQQVTLSCSPISGHRSVSWYQQTPGQGLQFLFEYFSETQRNKGNFPGRFSGRQFSNSRSEMNVSTLELGDSALYLCASSWGLADYYEQYFGPGTRLTVT.

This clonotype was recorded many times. This CDR3 is CASSYGGSNTEAFF. CDR3 nucleotide sequence: TGTGCCAGCAGTTATGGGGGGTCGAACACTGAAGCTTTCTTT. The chain links TRBV28 to TRBJ1-1, with a weak D call TRBD1 (5 bases). The V end lost 4 bases, the J end lost 1 base, and 10 bases lay between the germline ends. Germline V lookup: CDR1 MDHEN, CDR2 SYDVKM. This CDR3 spans 14 amino acids.

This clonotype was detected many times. The CDR3 DNA reads TGTGCCAGCAGTTTGAGGGGGGTCTACGAGCAGTACTTC. Encoded protein: CASSLRGVYEQYF. The chain has TRBV28 and TRBJ2-7, with D possibly called TRBD1 or TRBD2 (6 bases each). Germline V gene data show CDR1 as MDHEN and CDR2 as SYDVKM. The CDR3 runs 13 residues. V lost 3 bases, J lost 3 bases, and 9 bases lay in between.

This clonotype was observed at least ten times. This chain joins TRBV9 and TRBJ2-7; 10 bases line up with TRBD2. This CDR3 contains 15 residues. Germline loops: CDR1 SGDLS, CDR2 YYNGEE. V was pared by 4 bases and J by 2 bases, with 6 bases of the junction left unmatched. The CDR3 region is CASSYGLAEPYEQYF. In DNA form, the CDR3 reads TGTGCCAGCAGCTACGGACTAGCGGAGCCCTACGAGCAGTACTTC.